The 11 T cell receptor beta chains below come from one sample, sequenced in a study of cytomegalovirus exposure and HLA in healthy donors. Primers for the PCR totalled 60 Vbeta and 13 Jbeta. Produced via immunoSEQ multiplex PCR; TCRdb's table is partial and in-frame only. The sample has 65,000 to 70,000 clones, just over 75% seen once. The sequenced sample was PBMCs. The receptors derive from a man aged 45-65 years in good health and CMV-seronegative.

This chain joins TRBV11-2 and TRBJ2-1; 10 positions agree with TRBD1. The CDR3 consists of 16 residues. The V gene's germline CDR1 is SGHAT and CDR2 FQNNGV. After removal of 5 bases from V and 4 bases from J, the junction contained 8 bases not matched to a gene. The chain's CDR3 is CASSRPGTGVYNEQFF. The CDR3, as DNA: TGTGCCAGCAGCAGACCTGGGACAGGGGTTTACAATGAGCAGTTCTTC.

This clone appeared once. The V and J genes are TRBV4-3 and TRBJ1-5; TRBD1 might be the D (5 bases). The CDR3 length is 18 residues. Germline CDR1 LGHNA, CDR2 YSLEER. V was clipped by 0 bases and J by 7 bases, with 22 bases between them. The CDR3 region has the DNA TGCGCCAGCAGCCAAGATCGCTTTTCAGGGTTTAGTGCGCAGCCCCAGCATTTT. Residues: CASSQDRFSGFSAQPQHF.

To note about this clone: The CDR3 end shows no conserved phenylalanine or tryptophan, and so a read error is likely. The DNA is left out, because the CDR3 cannot be placed on it with certainty; the CDR3 is given as TCRdb lists it. This chain links TRBV5-4 with TRBJ2-7; TRBD2 is taken as the D call from the table, unchecked against the DNA. The CDR3 length equals 12 residues, ends included. Germline CDR1 is SGHNT and CDR2 is YYREEE (reference sequence). CDR3 region: CASSSTSGSSSI.

This chain connects TRBV18 to TRBJ2-3, with 7 bases that match TRBD1. The length of the CDR3 is 18 residues. Germline V gene lookup returns CDR1 KGHSH and CDR2 LQKENI. Unmatched junction bases numbered 13, after V lost 3 bases and J lost 1 base. The CDR3, as DNA: TGTGCCAGCTCACCCAGTAAGGGACAGCTATTTCGCACAGATACGCAGTATTTT. Protein sequence: CASSPSKGQLFRTDTQYF.

The gene calls are TRBV7-9 and TRBJ2-7, with 14 bases lining up with TRBD2. CDR1 and CDR2 from the germline V gene are SEHNR and FQNEAQ (reference sequence). The junction had 2 bases not matched to a gene; V was cut back by 1 base and J by 6 bases. The CDR3 contains 15 residues. The CDR3 DNA is TGTGCCAGCAGCTTAGTCGGGACTAGCGGGAGCGAGCAGTACTTC. Its translation is CASSLVGTSGSEQYF.

This chain uses TRBV6-1 with TRBJ2-7, with 9 bases fitting TRBD2. J was trimmed by 2 bases and V by 4 bases; bases with no gene match: 0. The CDR3 loop spans 13 amino acids. Germline loops: CDR1 MNHNS, CDR2 SASEGT. The DNA of the CDR3 is TGTGCCAGCAGTGCTAGCGGGGCCTACGAGCAGTACTTC. Translation: CASSASGAYEQYF.

The chain recombines TRBV27 with TRBJ2-7; D possibly corresponds to TRBD1 (6 bases). The CDR3 length is 14 residues. Per the germline V gene, CDR1 is MNHEY and CDR2 is SMNVEV (reference sequence). Trimming removed 2 bases from V and 4 bases from J, with 12 bases in between. The CDR3: CASSLQGPQYEQYF. Here the CDR3 DNA reads TGTGCCAGCAGTTTACAGGGGCCCCAATACGAGCAGTACTTC.

This chain uses TRBV27 with TRBJ1-1; the D gene is possibly TRBD1 (5 bases). Germline CDR1 is MNHEY and CDR2 is SMNVEV (reference sequence). Between the trimmed V and J ends, which lost 6 bases and 1 base, there was a span of 15 bases. The CDR3 extends over 15 amino acids. CDR3 nucleotide sequence: TGTGCCAGCAGCCTGCCGGGGGGGAGGAACACTGAAGCTTTCTTT. It translates to CASSLPGGRNTEAFF.

The chain joins TRBV4-1 to TRBJ1-5; D remains ambiguous. V was trimmed by 4 bases and J by 1 base, leaving 17 bases between them. CDR1 MGHRA and CDR2 YSYEKL come from the germline V gene. The length of the CDR3 is 17 residues. DNA for the CDR3: TGCGCCAGCAGCCGAAGGCTTACAGACCTGAGCAATCAGCCCCAGCATTTT. As protein: CASSRRLTDLSNQPQHF.

This sequence joins TRBV7-2 and TRBJ2-7; D possibly corresponds to TRBD1 (6 bases). V was shortened by 3 bases and J by 3 bases, with 18 bases between the two germline ends. This CDR3 spans 16 amino acids. CDR1 and CDR2 (germline): SGHTA, FQGNSA. CDR3 sequence reads: CASSFLGAGTGYEQYF. In DNA form, the CDR3 reads TGTGCCAGCAGCTTCCTGGGGGCAGGGACGGGCTACGAGCAGTACTTC.

V gene TRBV18 combines with J gene TRBJ1-1; 7 nucleotides line up with TRBD1. Germline V gene sequence: CDR1 KGHSH, CDR2 LQKENI. V was pared by 3 bases and J by 1 base, with 2 bases of the junction left unmatched. The CDR3 totals 14 residues. The CDR3 here is CASSPRQGNTEAFF. As DNA, the CDR3 is TGTGCCAGCTCACCGAGACAGGGGAACACTGAAGCTTTCTTT. Based on the CDR3 plus reference TRBV18 and TRBJ1-1, the full variable domain is NAGVMQNPRHLVRRRGQEARLRCSPMKGHSHVYWYRQLPEEGLKFMVYLQKENIIDESGMPKERFSAEFPKEGPSILRIQQVVRGDSAAYFCASSPRQGNTEAFFGQGTRLTVV.